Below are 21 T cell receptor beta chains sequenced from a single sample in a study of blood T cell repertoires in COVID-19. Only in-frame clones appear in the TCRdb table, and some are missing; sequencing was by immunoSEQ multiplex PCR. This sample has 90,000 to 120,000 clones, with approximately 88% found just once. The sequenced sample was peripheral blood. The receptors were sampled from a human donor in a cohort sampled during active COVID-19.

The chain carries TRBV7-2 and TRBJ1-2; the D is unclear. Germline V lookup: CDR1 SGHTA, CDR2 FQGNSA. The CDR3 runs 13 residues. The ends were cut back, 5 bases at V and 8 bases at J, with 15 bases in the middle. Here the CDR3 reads CASSKGSGNGYTF. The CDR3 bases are TGTGCCAGCAGCAAAGGGAGCGGGAACGGCTACACCTTC.

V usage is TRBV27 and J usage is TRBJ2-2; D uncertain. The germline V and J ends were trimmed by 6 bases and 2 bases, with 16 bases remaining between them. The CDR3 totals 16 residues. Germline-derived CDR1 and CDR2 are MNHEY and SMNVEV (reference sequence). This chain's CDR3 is CASSQPVGPNTGELFF. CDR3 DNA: TGTGCCAGCAGCCAACCGGTTGGGCCAAACACCGGGGAGCTGTTTTTT.

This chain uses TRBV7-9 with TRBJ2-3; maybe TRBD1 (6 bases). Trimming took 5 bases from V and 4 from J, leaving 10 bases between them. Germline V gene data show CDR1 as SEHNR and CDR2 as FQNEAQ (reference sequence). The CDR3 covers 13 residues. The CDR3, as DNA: TGTGCCAGCAGCCTCGGACAGCCAGATACGCAGTATTTT. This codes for CASSLGQPDTQYF.

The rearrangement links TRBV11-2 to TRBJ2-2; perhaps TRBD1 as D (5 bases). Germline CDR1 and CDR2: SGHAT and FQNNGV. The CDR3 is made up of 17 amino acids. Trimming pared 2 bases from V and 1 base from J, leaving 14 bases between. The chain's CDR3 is CASSLNIGQVNTGELFF. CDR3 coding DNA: TGTGCCAGCAGCTTAAATATTGGACAAGTGAACACCGGGGAGCTGTTTTTT.

CDR3 in amino acids: CASSSGTGGVYGYTF. CDR3 sequence (DNA): TGTGCCAGCAGTTCCGGGACGGGAGGGGTCTATGGCTACACCTTC. The chain is built from TRBV6-5 and TRBJ1-2; maybe TRBD1 (5 bases). Germline CDR1 MNHEY, CDR2 SVGAGI. The CDR3 spans 15 residues. The V gene lost 4 bases and the J gene lost 4 bases, with 16 bases spanning the gap.

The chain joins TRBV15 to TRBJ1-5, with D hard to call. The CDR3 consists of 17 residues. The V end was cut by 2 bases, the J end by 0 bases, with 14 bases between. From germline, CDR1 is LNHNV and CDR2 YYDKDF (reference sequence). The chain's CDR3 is CATSRLGSGYSNQPQHF. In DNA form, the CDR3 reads TGTGCCACCAGCAGACTGGGTTCGGGATATAGCAATCAGCCCCAGCATTTT.

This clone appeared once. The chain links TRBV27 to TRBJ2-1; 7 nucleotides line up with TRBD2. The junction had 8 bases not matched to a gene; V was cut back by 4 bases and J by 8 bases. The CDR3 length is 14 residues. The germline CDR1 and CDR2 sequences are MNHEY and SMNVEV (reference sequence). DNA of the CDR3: TGTGCCAGCAGTTGGGGGGGAGGGGTGGATGAGCAGTTCTTC. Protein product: CASSWGGGVDEQFF.

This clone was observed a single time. For the CDR3, the DNA is TGTGCCAGCGGCCGCAGCAGGGCGGGAGGGATTGGTGGCTACACCTTC. It translates to CASGRSRAGGIGGYTF. The rearrangement links TRBV6-2 or TRBV6-3 to TRBJ1-2; maybe TRBD1 (5 bases). Germline values: CDR1 MNHEY, CDR2 SVGEGT. The V end was cut by 8 bases, the J end by 7 bases, with 26 bases between. The length of the CDR3 is 16 residues.

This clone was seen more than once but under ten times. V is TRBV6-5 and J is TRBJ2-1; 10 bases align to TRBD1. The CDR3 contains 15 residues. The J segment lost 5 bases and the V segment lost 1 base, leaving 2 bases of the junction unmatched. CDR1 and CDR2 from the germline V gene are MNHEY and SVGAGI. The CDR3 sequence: CASSYWDRGHNEQFF. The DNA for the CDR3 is TGTGCCAGCAGTTACTGGGACAGGGGCCACAATGAGCAGTTCTTC.

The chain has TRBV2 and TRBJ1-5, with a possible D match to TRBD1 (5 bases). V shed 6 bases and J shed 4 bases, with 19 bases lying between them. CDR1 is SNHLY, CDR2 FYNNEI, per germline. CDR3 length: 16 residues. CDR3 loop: CASREWGRASNQPQHF. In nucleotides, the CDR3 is TGTGCCAGCAGGGAGTGGGGGAGGGCAAGTAATCAGCCCCAGCATTTT. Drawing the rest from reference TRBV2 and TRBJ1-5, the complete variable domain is EPEVTQTPSHQVTQMGQEVILRCVPISNHLYFYWYRQILGQKVEFLVSFYNNEISEKSEIFDDQFSVERPDGSNFTLKIRSTKLEDSAMYFCASREWGRASNQPQHFGDGTRLSIL.

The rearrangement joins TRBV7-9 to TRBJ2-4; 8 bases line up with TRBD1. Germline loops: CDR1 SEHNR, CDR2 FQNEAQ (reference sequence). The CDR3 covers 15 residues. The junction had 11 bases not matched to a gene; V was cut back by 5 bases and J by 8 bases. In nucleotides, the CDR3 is TGTGCCAGCAGCACCTGGGACAGGTTCTCTCACATTCAGTACTTC. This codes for CASSTWDRFSHIQYF.

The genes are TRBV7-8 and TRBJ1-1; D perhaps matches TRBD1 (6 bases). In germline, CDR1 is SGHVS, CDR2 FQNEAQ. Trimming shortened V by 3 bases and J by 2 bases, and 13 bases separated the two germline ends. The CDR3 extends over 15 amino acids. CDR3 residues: CASSFDRWRNTEAFF. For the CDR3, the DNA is TGTGCCAGCAGCTTCGACAGGTGGCGTAACACTGAAGCTTTCTTT.

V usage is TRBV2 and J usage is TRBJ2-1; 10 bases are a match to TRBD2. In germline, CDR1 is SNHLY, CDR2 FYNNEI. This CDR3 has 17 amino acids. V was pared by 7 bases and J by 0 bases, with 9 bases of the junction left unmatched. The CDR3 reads CASTRGLAPSSYNEQFF. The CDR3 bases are TGTGCCAGCACCCGGGGACTAGCGCCAAGCTCCTACAATGAGCAGTTCTTC.

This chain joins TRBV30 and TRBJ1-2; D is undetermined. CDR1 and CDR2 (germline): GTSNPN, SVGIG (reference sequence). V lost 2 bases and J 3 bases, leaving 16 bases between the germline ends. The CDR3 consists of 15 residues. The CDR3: CAWSQRQPIDYGYTF. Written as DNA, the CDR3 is TGTGCCTGGAGTCAGCGGCAGCCAATAGACTATGGCTACACCTTC.

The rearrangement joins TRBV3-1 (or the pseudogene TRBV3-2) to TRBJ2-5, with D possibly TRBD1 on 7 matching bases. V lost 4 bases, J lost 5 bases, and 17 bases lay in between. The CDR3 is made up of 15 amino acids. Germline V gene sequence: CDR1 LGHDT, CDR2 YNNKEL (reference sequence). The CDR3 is CASSRQEGAKETQYF. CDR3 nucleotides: TGTGCCAGCAGCCGTCAGGAGGGGGCGAAGGAGACCCAGTACTTC.

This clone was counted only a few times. The CDR3 sequence: CASSSRQGRSDTQYF. The CDR3, as DNA: TGTGCCAGCAGCTCCCGACAGGGGAGGTCAGATACGCAGTATTTT. This chain uses TRBV5-5 with TRBJ2-3; 8 bases fit TRBD1. The CDR3 is 15 amino acids. Trimming at V came to 3 bases and at J to 4 bases, leaving 7 bases not matched to a gene. Germline CDR1 and CDR2: SGHKS and YYEKEE (reference sequence).

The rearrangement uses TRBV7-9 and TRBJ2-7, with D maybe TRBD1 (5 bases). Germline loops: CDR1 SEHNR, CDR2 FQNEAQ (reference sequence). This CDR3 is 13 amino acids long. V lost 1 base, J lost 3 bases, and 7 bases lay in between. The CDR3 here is CASSLGTLYEQYF. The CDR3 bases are TGTGCCAGCAGCTTAGGGACACTCTACGAGCAGTACTTC.

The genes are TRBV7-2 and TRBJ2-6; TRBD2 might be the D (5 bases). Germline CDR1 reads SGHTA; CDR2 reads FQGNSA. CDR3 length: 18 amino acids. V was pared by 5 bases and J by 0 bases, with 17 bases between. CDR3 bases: TGTGCCAGCAGCGGCTACGGACGGGAAAGCTCTGGGGCCAACGTCCTGACTTTC. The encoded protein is CASSGYGRESSGANVLTF.

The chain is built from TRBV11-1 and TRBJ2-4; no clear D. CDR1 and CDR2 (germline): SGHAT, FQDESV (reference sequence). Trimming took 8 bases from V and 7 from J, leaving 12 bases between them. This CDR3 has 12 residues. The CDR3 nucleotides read TGTGCCAGCTCCTTTTCAGGCAACATTCAGTACTTC. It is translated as CASSFSGNIQYF.

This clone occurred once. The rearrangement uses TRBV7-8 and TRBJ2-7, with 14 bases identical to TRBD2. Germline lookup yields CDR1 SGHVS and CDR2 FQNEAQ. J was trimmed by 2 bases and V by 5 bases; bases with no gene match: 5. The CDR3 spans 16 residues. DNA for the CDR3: TGTGCCAGCAGCCTTGGGACTAGCGGGAGTACCTACGAGCAGTACTTC. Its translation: CASSLGTSGSTYEQYF.

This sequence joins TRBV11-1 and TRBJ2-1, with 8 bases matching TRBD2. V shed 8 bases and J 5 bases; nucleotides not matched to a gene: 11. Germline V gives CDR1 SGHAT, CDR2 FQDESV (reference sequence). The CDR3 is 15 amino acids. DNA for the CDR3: TGTGCCAGCCGGGGGGGTGTCCCTGTACACAATGAGCAGTTCTTC. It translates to CASRGGVPVHNEQFF.